The rows below give T cell receptor beta chains drawn from one sample of a study of vaccination and CD4 T cells after COVID-19. For these receptors, no antigen is known. TCRdb reanalysed the PCR reads using MiXCR and keeps one entry per CDR3 protein. The sample includes under 6,000 distinct CDR3 sequences, 40% to 45% seen only once; the top ten take roughly a third. Sequencing was done on a sample of CD4+ T cells from blood, cultured in vitro. The receptors here all came from a human donor who had recovered from COVID-19. The CDR3 runs from the conserved cysteine through the conserved F or W. A D gene is named only where the DNA matches it firmly. Clone size, where shown, is once, few, many, or a class for clones that have expanded.

j_call	v_call	clone_size	d_call	cdr3_length	cdr3_aa	cdr3_nt
TRBJ2-3	TRBV5-4	medium-sized	TRBD1	14	CASSSTGVGDTQYF	TGTGCCAGCAGCTCGACAGGGGTCGGAGATACGCAGTATTTT
TRBJ1-5	TRBV4-2	NA	TRBD1	15	CASSPGQGAGQPQHF	TGTGCCAGCAGCCCCGGACAGGGGGCAGGTCAGCCCCAGCATTTT
TRBJ1-4	TRBV6-1	NA	TRBD1	16	CASSTRTGVANEKLFF	TGTGCCAGCAGTACGAGAACAGGGGTCGCTAATGAAAAACTGTTTTTT
TRBJ1-5	TRBV30	NA	TRBD1	15	CAWSQGAWSNQPQHF	TGTGCCTGGAGTCAGGGGGCTTGGAGCAATCAGCCCCAGCATTTT
TRBJ2-3	TRBV7-3	NA	NA	14	CASSGIAGTDTQYF	TGTGCCAGCAGCGGTATAGCGGGCACAGATACGCAGTATTTT
TRBJ2-3	TRBV29-1	few	TRBD2	13	CSTDGGGADTQYF	TGCAGCACGGATGGCGGGGGTGCAGATACGCAGTATTTT
TRBJ1-2	TRBV24-1	few	TRBD1	14	CATSDTRGTYGYTF	TGTGCCACCAGTGATACCAGGGGGACCTATGGCTACACCTTC
TRBJ2-2	TRBV4-2	NA	NA	14	CASSALANTGELFF	TGTGCCAGCAGCGCCTTGGCAAACACCGGGGAGCTGTTTTTT
TRBJ2-7	TRBV4-3	once	TRBD1	13	CASSFNRGYEQYF	TGCGCCAGCAGCTTCAACAGGGGCTACGAGCAGTACTTC
TRBJ2-1	TRBV4-3	NA	TRBD2	17	CASSQGPGLATYNEQFF	TGCGCCAGCAGCCAAGGGCCGGGACTAGCGACCTACAATGAGCAGTTCTTC
TRBJ2-1	TRBV5-1	few	NA	14	CASSLDPQSNEQFF	TGCGCCAGCAGCTTGGACCCCCAGAGCAATGAGCAGTTCTTC
TRBJ1-4	TRBV6-1	NA	TRBD1	14	CASTLDRTNEKLFF	TGTGCCAGCACCTTGGACAGGACTAATGAAAAACTGTTTTTT
TRBJ2-7	TRBV19	NA	TRBD2	17	CASSTPRASGYSYEQYF	TGTGCCAGTAGTACCCCCCGGGCTAGCGGATACTCCTACGAGCAGTACTTC
TRBJ2-1	TRBV20-1	NA	NA	16	CSARYRRDPLFGEQFF	TGCAGTGCTAGATACCGCCGGGACCCGCTTTTTGGTGAGCAGTTCTTC
TRBJ1-6	TRBV6-1	NA	NA	14	CASSTKTGGTPLHF	TGTGCCAGCAGTACCAAGACGGGAGGTACACCCCTCCACTTT